This T cell receptor beta chain is drawn from a study of blood T cell repertoires in COVID-19. The overall study: PBMCs, B-cell-depleted T cells, or T cells provided the cDNA or gDNA that made up the material.

V shed 0 bases, J shed 3 bases, and the junction held 7 bases outside the gene matches. Germline V gives CDR1 KGHDR, CDR2 SFDVKD. The length of the CDR3 is 18 residues. The protocol was immunoSEQ multiplex PCR, while the TCRdb copy is restricted to in-frame clones and leaves out a portion. This table holds some 180,000 clones, about 86% found once. The clonotype was recovered from a woman aged 35 to 49 in a cohort exposed to, infected with or recovered from COVID-19 (not recorded which). Material: PBMCs or T cells enriched from blood (not recorded which). The J gene is TRBJ2-1, the V gene TRBV24-1; 10 bases line up with TRBD2. CDR3 sequence: CATSDLYTSGTNYNEQFF. The CDR3 DNA sequence: TGTGCCACCAGTGATTTGTATACTAGCGGGACCAACTACAATGAGCAGTTCTTC.